This T cell receptor (beta chain) was recorded in a study of beta chain features in type 1 diabetes. Study findings and constraints: In all four CD4+ subsets, TCRB CDR3 length was significantly, moderately reduced in type 1 diabetes.

Only a few counts were recorded for this clone. Its target is not known. Sequencing targeted expressed TCRB transcripts, as all isolated RNA had been reverse transcribed. Some clones are missing from TCRdb's copy, which holds only in-frame ones; the method was immunoSEQ multiplex PCR. The sample includes 300,000 to 450,000 clones, roughly an eighth of them seen just once. Germline CDR1 MNHEY, CDR2 SVGAGI. The junction had 3 bases not matched to a gene; V was cut back by 2 bases and J by 4 bases. The CDR3 runs 16 residues. The sample was naive CD4+ T cells from blood. This chain connects TRBV6-5 to TRBJ2-1; TRBD2 aligns across 12 bases. This sequence was found in a woman younger than 30 with type 1 diabetes. As DNA, the CDR3 is TGTGCCAGCAGTTACCCTAGCGGGGGGGATTACAATGAGCAGTTCTTC. Translating gives CASSYPSGGDYNEQFF.